One and the same sample provided the 17 T cell receptor beta chains below, sequenced in a study of T-cell memory formation after mild COVID-19. TCRdb itself ran the 5' RACE reads through MiXCR, one entry per CDR3 protein. The sample shows about 200,000 distinct CDR3 sequences, approximately 10% of them seen only once. The material sequenced was PBMCs or a T cell subset sorted from them (not recorded which). These receptors all stem from a man between 18 and 29 years old who had mild COVID-19 (a few samples of this study predate the infection). Cell type and time point are not known.

This clonotype was seen a handful of times. The junction departs from germline at one end; a sequencing error may be responsible. V gene TRBV7-7 combines with J gene TRBJ2-2, with unresolved D. The CDR3 spans 12 residues. Per germline, CDR1 SSHAT and CDR2 FNYEAQ (reference sequence). The CDR3 region is CASSFRNGELFF. In DNA form, the CDR3 reads TGTGCTAGCAGCTTTCGGAACGGGGAGCTGTTTTTT.

This clonotype showed up many times. The V and J genes are TRBV28 and TRBJ1-1, with D unclear. This CDR3 is built from 16 residues. Trimming stripped 3 bases from V and 1 base from J, with 15 bases between. Germline lookup yields CDR1 MDHEN and CDR2 SYDVKM. This CDR3 reads CASSFQYSNPNTEAFF. The CDR3 DNA reads as TGTGCCAGCAGTTTTCAGTACTCCAACCCGAACACTGAAGCTTTCTTT.

This clonotype was observed a few times. The J gene is TRBJ2-1, the V gene TRBV19; tentative D call: TRBD2 (5 bases). V lost 10 bases, J lost 3 bases, and 19 bases lay in between. The germline CDR1 and CDR2 sequences are LNHDA and SQIVND (reference sequence). CDR3 length equals 15 residues. The CDR3 spells CATTLAVGFYNEQFF. Here the CDR3 DNA reads TGTGCCACCACCCTAGCAGTCGGATTCTACAATGAGCAGTTCTTC.

This clonotype was observed a handful of times. V usage is TRBV6-5 and J usage is TRBJ1-5; D not resolved. The CDR3 is made up of 17 amino acids. Germline values: CDR1 MNHEY, CDR2 SVGAGI. The ends were cut back, 7 bases at V and 1 base at J, with 20 bases in the middle. The CDR3 protein is CASTQQRQYRSNQPQHF. The CDR3 nucleotides read TGTGCCAGCACCCAACAGCGGCAGTACCGAAGCAATCAGCCCCAGCATTTT.

This clonotype has a handful of counts. The CDR3 DNA reads TGTGCCAGCAGTACAGGGGCCCACAGCTCCTACGAGCAGTACTTC. Its protein product is CASSTGAHSSYEQYF. The chain employs TRBV4-2 and TRBJ2-7, with 7 nucleotides matching TRBD1. Losses at the gene ends were 6 bases for V and 0 bases for J; bases not matched to a gene: 8. Germline lookup yields CDR1 LGHNA and CDR2 YNFKEQ. The CDR3 extends over 15 amino acids.

The gene calls are TRBV20-1 and TRBJ1-5; 7 nucleotides match TRBD1. V lost 6 bases and J lost 0; bases outside the gene matches: 8. This CDR3 is built from 15 residues. Germline CDR1 reads DFQATT; CDR2 reads SNEGSKA (reference sequence). The DNA for the CDR3 is TGCAGTGCCGTCCGGGACAGCAATAGCAATCAGCCCCAGCATTTT. Its translation: CSAVRDSNSNQPQHF.

The genes are TRBV9 and TRBJ1-5; tentative D call: TRBD1 (5 bases). The CDR3 spans 16 residues. Germline values: CDR1 SGDLS, CDR2 YYNGEE. Deletions cut 0 bases from V and 2 bases from J, with 12 bases between. CDR3 protein: CASSVDAGGGNQPQHF. The CDR3 bases are TGTGCCAGCAGCGTAGATGCGGGGGGGGGCAATCAGCCCCAGCATTTT.

The rearrangement uses TRBV7-2 and TRBJ1-2; D is possibly TRBD1 (6 bases). V was shortened by 7 bases and J by 0 bases, with 18 bases between the two germline ends. The CDR3 is made up of 16 amino acids. CDR1 is SGHTA, CDR2 FQGNSA, per germline. CDR3 protein: CASTPGAPVPNYGYTF. As DNA, the CDR3 is TGTGCCAGCACGCCAGGGGCTCCTGTCCCTAACTATGGCTACACCTTC.

This clonotype was counted ten times or more. This CDR3 reads CASSRLPGPVGGSSYEQYF. The CDR3 DNA reads TGCGCCAGCAGCCGTCTCCCCGGGCCCGTGGGGGGGAGCTCCTACGAGCAGTACTTC. The V call is TRBV4-1, the J call TRBJ2-7; TRBD2 aligns across 7 bases. CDR1 is MGHRA and CDR2 is YSYEKL in the germline V gene. With V trimmed by 4 bases and J by 0 bases, 18 bases remained unmatched. The CDR3 extends over 19 amino acids.

This clonotype was observed a few times. The J gene is TRBJ1-1, the V gene TRBV28, with unresolved D. Between the trimmed V and J ends, which lost 5 bases and 8 bases, there was a span of 9 bases. Germline assignment: CDR1 MDHEN and CDR2 SYDVKM. There are 11 residues in the CDR3. The CDR3 sequence is CASSDGLEAFF. The DNA for the CDR3 is TGTGCCAGCAGTGACGGACTGGAAGCTTTCTTT.

The rearrangement uses TRBV30 and TRBJ2-7, with a weak D call TRBD1 (6 bases). V was clipped by 3 bases and J by 5 bases, with 17 bases between them. This CDR3 has 14 amino acids. CDR1 and CDR2 from the germline V gene are GTSNPN and SVGIG (reference sequence). CDR3 in amino acids: CAWSPYRDGNEQYF. CDR3 nucleotides: TGTGCCTGGAGCCCTTACAGGGACGGAAACGAGCAGTACTTC.

This rearrangement joins TRBV7-2 to TRBJ1-3; possible D gene TRBD1, 5 bases. The CDR3 contains 15 residues. Germline V gives CDR1 SGHTA, CDR2 FQGNSA. The V gene lost 1 base and the J gene lost 1 base, with 8 bases spanning the gap. Here the CDR3 DNA reads TGTGCCAGCAGCTTAGAGGGGCTTTCTGGAAACACCATATATTTT. Its translation is CASSLEGLSGNTIYF.

The chain joins TRBV7-6 to TRBJ1-5, with D maybe TRBD1 (6 bases). The germline V and J ends were trimmed by 1 base and 2 bases, with 9 bases remaining between them. The germline CDR1 and CDR2 sequences are SGHVS and FNYEAQ. The CDR3 is 15 residues long. CDR3 amino acids: CASSLEGDGNQPQHF. The CDR3, as DNA: TGTGCCAGCAGCTTAGAGGGGGATGGCAATCAGCCCCAGCATTTT.

This clonotype was recorded a few times. The V call is TRBV7-2, the J call TRBJ1-2; perhaps TRBD1 as D (5 bases). The CDR3 is made up of 13 amino acids. CDR1 SGHTA and CDR2 FQGNSA come from the germline V gene. V was shortened by 7 bases and J by 8 bases, with 17 bases between the two germline ends. This chain's CDR3 is CASTSVGGKGYTF. Here the CDR3 DNA reads TGTGCCAGCACCTCCGTGGGGGGGAAAGGCTACACCTTC.

The chain uses TRBV29-1 and TRBJ2-5, with TRBD2 matching 8 bases. The CDR3 covers 17 residues. Germline V lookup: CDR1 SQVTM, CDR2 ANQGSEA. Trimming cost V 6 bases and J 4 bases; bases outside gene matches: 19. Written as DNA, the CDR3 is TGCAGCGTCACGAAGAATAGCGGGGCGACGTTCGGAGAGACCCAGTACTTC. Translation gives CSVTKNSGATFGETQYF.

The chain combines TRBV2 with TRBJ2-4; tentatively, D is TRBD1 (5 bases). The V and J ends lost 6 bases and 1 base respectively, with 10 bases between them. CDR3 length: 14 residues. CDR1 is SNHLY, CDR2 FYNNEI, per germline. CDR3 residues: CASRSGLAKNIQYF. DNA for the CDR3: TGTGCCAGCAGGTCAGGGCTGGCCAAAAACATTCAGTACTTC.

The V call is TRBV6-5, the J call TRBJ1-2; 11 bases match TRBD1. The trim removed 2 bases at V and 3 bases at J, leaving 5 bases unmatched. The germline gives CDR1 MNHEY, CDR2 SVGAGI. This CDR3 is built from 16 residues. The CDR3 sequence: CASSYGTGGADYGYTF. The DNA for the CDR3 is TGTGCCAGCAGTTACGGGACAGGGGGAGCCGACTATGGCTACACCTTC.